This TCR beta chain is drawn from a study of graft-versus-host responses after intestinal transplantation. Study-wide context: In this cohort, recipients had multivisceral, liver-intestinal, or isolated intestinal transplants. The recipients all started with anti-thymocyte globulin induction and then took tacrolimus and steroids for about 3 years.

The assay was immunoSEQ multiplex PCR, and TCRdb's table has in-frame clones only and misses some. Counted here are about 88,000 clones, less than 95% occurring once; the ten biggest clones make up approximately 0.2%. Of note for this clone: What it recognizes is unknown.

Sample: unstimulated CD4+ T cells sorted from spleen or lymph node cells, taken before transplant. This receptor was taken from a human donor who was the organ donor for an intestinal transplant.

The chain's CDR3 is CASSTRTDTDTQYF. The CDR3 DNA reads TGTGCCAGCAGCACCCGGACAGACACAGATACGCAGTATTTT. This chain joins TRBV9 and TRBJ2-3; D is possibly TRBD1 (6 bases). CDR1 and CDR2 from the germline V gene are SGDLS and YYNGEE. The CDR3 length is 14 residues. V was clipped by 4 bases and J by 2 bases, with 11 bases between them.